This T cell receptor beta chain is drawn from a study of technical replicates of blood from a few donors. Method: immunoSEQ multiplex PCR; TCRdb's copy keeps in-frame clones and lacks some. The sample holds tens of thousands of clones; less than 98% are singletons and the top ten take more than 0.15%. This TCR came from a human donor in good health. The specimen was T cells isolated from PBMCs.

The CDR3 loop reads CASSLARGPDTQYF. The CDR3 DNA sequence: TGTGCCAGCAGCTTAGCGCGAGGGCCCGATACGCAGTATTTT. This chain links TRBV7-9 with TRBJ2-3; D perhaps matches TRBD2 (5 bases). V lost 0 bases and J 6 bases, leaving 10 bases between the germline ends. The CDR3 covers 14 residues. Germline CDR1 is SEHNR and CDR2 is FQNEAQ (reference sequence).